The 21 T cell receptor beta chains listed next were all sequenced from one sample in a study of prognosis after radiotherapy for stage I lung cancer. Starting from genomic DNA, TCR beta CDR3 was amplified through two-round multiplex PCR. Primers were specific to each TRBV and TRBJ gene in first-round PCR. TCRdb re-derived calls from the multiplex PCR reads in MiXCR, one entry per CDR3 protein. In the table there are under 15,000 distinct CDR3 sequences, roughly 52% of which are singletons. Material: PBMCs, obtained before or after stereotactic body radiation therapy (not recorded which). The receptors were gathered from a donor aged 50 or older with non-small cell lung cancer.

In DNA form, the CDR3 reads TGTGCCAGCAGCTTAGATACTCAGCAGTATTTT. This sequence encodes CASSLDTQQYF. The rearrangement joins TRBV7-3 to TRBJ2-3, with unresolved D. Germline values: CDR1 SGHTA, CDR2 FQGTGA. CDR3 length: 11 amino acids. The V end lost 2 bases, the J end lost 11 bases, and 8 bases lay between the germline ends.

This clonotype is deemed medium-sized. The J gene is TRBJ2-7, the V gene TRBV20-1; 12 positions match TRBD1. With 0 bases clipped from V and 6 bases from J, the junction kept 9 bases outside the gene matches. CDR3 length: 16 amino acids. CDR1 is DFQATT, CDR2 SNEGSKA, per germline (reference sequence). For the CDR3, the DNA is TGCAGTGCTAGAGAGTCTGCGGGACAGGGGGCGTTCGAGCAGTACTTC. Translated: CSARESAGQGAFEQYF.

This clonotype rates as medium-sized. This chain links TRBV20-1 with TRBJ1-5; the D gene is possibly TRBD1 (6 bases). Deletions cut 0 bases from V and 7 bases from J, with 13 bases between. CDR1 is DFQATT, CDR2 SNEGSKA, per germline (reference sequence). The CDR3 loop spans 14 amino acids. CDR3 in amino acids: CSARDAGAGQPQHF. The CDR3 DNA is TGCAGTGCTAGAGATGCGGGGGCAGGGCAGCCCCAGCATTTT.

This clonotype is categorized as medium-sized. The J gene is TRBJ2-7, the V gene TRBV2; possible D gene TRBD1, 6 bases. The CDR3 extends over 14 amino acids. Trimming removed 2 bases at V and 7 bases at J, with 15 bases between. Germline V CDR1 and CDR2: SNHLY, FYNNEI. CDR3 in DNA: TGTGCCAGCAGTGAAAGTAGGGGAACAGGGGAGCAGTACTTC. As protein: CASSESRGTGEQYF.

By share of the sample, this clonotype is medium-sized. The genes are TRBV5-5 and TRBJ1-6; 8 bases fit TRBD1. There are 16 residues in the CDR3. CDR1 and CDR2 (germline): SGHKS, YYEKEE (reference sequence). The V and J ends lost 0 bases and 10 bases, in that order; junction bases with no gene match: 9. The CDR3 DNA reads as TGTGCCAGCAGCTTGGGGGCCGGGCAGGGGGCGTCACCCCTCCACTTT. This encodes CASSLGAGQGASPLHF.

The chain has TRBV4-3 and TRBJ1-6; TRBD1 agrees at 7 bases. With V trimmed by 0 bases and J by 7 bases, 3 bases remained unmatched. The CDR3 sequence is 15 residues long. The germline V gene encodes CDR1 LGHNA and CDR2 YSLEER. CDR3 bases: TGCGCCAGCAGCCAAGATAGACAGGGAAATTCACCCCTCCACTTT. Translation gives CASSQDRQGNSPLHF.

As for this clonotype: This likely came from a read error, as a far larger clone is one base away. The J gene is TRBJ2-7, the V gene TRBV6-5; D possibly corresponds to TRBD2 (6 bases). Trimming removed 10 bases at V and 5 bases at J, with 18 bases between. The germline V gene has CDR1 MNHEY and CDR2 SVGAGI. The CDR3 consists of 13 residues. CDR3 residues: CAITRMGGNEQYF. CDR3 in DNA: TGTGCCATCACTCGGATGGGGGGTAACGAGCAGTACTTC.

The rearrangement uses TRBV11-3 and TRBJ2-3; 7 bases line up with TRBD1. With 1 base clipped from V and 7 bases from J, the junction kept 8 bases outside the gene matches. The CDR3 consists of 15 residues. The germline CDR1 and CDR2 sequences are SGHNT and YENEEA. CDR3 bases: TGTGCCAGCAGCTTAGGACAGGGATTCATTTATACGCAGTATTTT. Translation gives CASSLGQGFIYTQYF.

This clonotype has a count of ten or more. This chain joins TRBV19 and TRBJ2-3; 7 bases agree with TRBD1. The J segment lost 1 base and the V segment lost 6 bases, leaving 4 bases of the junction unmatched. This CDR3 has 14 residues. Germline V gene lookup returns CDR1 LNHDA and CDR2 SQIVND (reference sequence). The CDR3, as DNA: TGTGCCAGTAGATATACAGGGGGCACAGATACGCAGTATTTT. It specifies CASRYTGGTDTQYF.

Notes on this clonotype: Relative to the germline gene, one junction end is altered; a read error may explain this. The rearrangement joins TRBV28 to TRBJ2-2; perhaps D is TRBD1 or TRBD2 (6 bases each). This CDR3 comprises 16 residues. Germline assignment: CDR1 MDHEN and CDR2 SYDVKM. The CDR3 nucleotides are TGTGCCAGCAATACGGGACGGGGGCGCAGGACCGGGGATCTGTTTTTT. This sequence encodes CASNTGRGRRTGDLFF. Full variable domain (rest looked up from reference TRBV28 and TRBJ2-2): DVKVTQSSRYLVKRTGEKVFLECVQDMDHENMFWYRQDPGLGLRLIYFSYDVKMKEKGDIPEGYSVSREKKERFSLILESASTNQTSMYLCASNTGRGRRTGDLFFGEGSRLTVL.

This clonotype was observed many times. The J gene is TRBJ2-5, the V gene TRBV20-1, with 9 bases that match TRBD2. J was trimmed by 4 bases and V by 5 bases; bases with no gene match: 11. The CDR3 contains 15 residues. Germline CDR1 DFQATT, CDR2 SNEGSKA (reference sequence). The CDR3 here is CSAGGGGRAVETQYF. CDR3 bases: TGCAGTGCTGGGGGGGGCGGGAGGGCGGTAGAGACCCAGTACTTC.

By proportion, this clonotype is medium-sized (0.01 to 0.1%). The chain has TRBV6-2 or TRBV6-3 and TRBJ1-6; 8 nucleotides match TRBD1. This CDR3 contains 14 residues. The ends lost 6 bases at V and 9 bases at J; junction bases unmatched: 7. Per germline, CDR1 MNHEY and CDR2 SVGEGT. Here the CDR3 DNA reads TGTGCCAGCAGACTCGACAGGGGTAGTTCACCCCTCCACTTT. It specifies CASRLDRGSSPLHF.

The V call is TRBV5-1, the J call TRBJ2-2, with a possible D match to TRBD2 (6 bases). Germline V gene lookup returns CDR1 SGHRS and CDR2 YFSETQ. The germline V and J ends were trimmed by 6 bases and 11 bases, with 23 bases remaining between them. CDR3 length: 15 residues. The DNA of the CDR3 is TGCGCCAGCACTCTGGCGGGATTCGGTTGCGGAGAGCTGTTTTTT. This translates into CASTLAGFGCGELFF.

The rearrangement uses TRBV30 and TRBJ2-1, with TRBD2 as a possible D gene (5 bases). The CDR3 is made up of 13 amino acids. Germline CDR1 reads GTSNPN; CDR2 reads SVGIG (reference sequence). Trimming stripped 0 bases from V and 7 bases from J, with 10 bases between. The CDR3 DNA is TGTGCCTGGAGTGTAAGGACTCGGAATGAGCAGTTCTTC. It yields the protein CAWSVRTRNEQFF.

The rearrangement uses TRBV20-1 and TRBJ2-5; no firm D call. Germline V lookup: CDR1 DFQATT, CDR2 SNEGSKA (reference sequence). The CDR3 contains 14 residues. V was trimmed by 3 bases and J by 7 bases, leaving 18 bases between them. CDR3 residues: CSARDGQVGGTQYF. The CDR3 DNA reads TGCAGTGCTAGGGATGGGCAGGTGGGCGGGACCCAGTACTTC.

The rearrangement uses TRBV5-1 and TRBJ2-2; the match to TRBD2 covers 10 bases. The germline gives CDR1 SGHRS, CDR2 YFSETQ. The V and J ends lost 3 bases and 5 bases, in that order; junction bases with no gene match: 7. The CDR3 sequence is 16 residues long. The CDR3 region is CASSYLAGERTGELFF. CDR3 nucleotide sequence: TGCGCCAGCAGCTACCTAGCGGGAGAGCGTACCGGGGAGCTGTTTTTT.

This clonotype was seen repeatedly, ten times or more. The gene calls are TRBV7-8 and TRBJ1-1; D not resolved. There are 14 residues in the CDR3. Trimming shortened V by 5 bases and J by 3 bases, and 13 bases separated the two germline ends. CDR1 and CDR2 (germline): SGHVS, FQNEAQ. The CDR3 DNA reads as TGTGCCAGCAGCCCCAAGTTCTTGCACACTGAAGCTTTCTTT. Its protein product is CASSPKFLHTEAFF. Full variable domain (outside the CDR3, taken from reference TRBV7-8 and TRBJ1-1): GAGVSQSPRYKVAKRGQDVALRCDPISGHVSLFWYQQALGQGPEFLTYFQNEAQLDKSGLPSDRFFAERPEGSVSTLKIQRTQQEDSAVYLCASSPKFLHTEAFFGQGTRLTVV.

As to this clonotype: This probably arose from a read error, given a far larger clone one base away. The chain recombines TRBV7-4 with TRBJ2-7, with 7 bases that match TRBD2. Germline values: CDR1 SGHVT, CDR2 SQSDAQ. The CDR3 covers 15 residues. The V gene end was trimmed by 1 base and the J gene end by 2 bases; junction bases not matched to a gene: 5. CDR3 region: CASSLGGSATYEQYF. CDR3 coding DNA: TGTGCCAGCAGCTTAGGCGGGAGCGCAACCTACGAGCAGTACTTC. Based on the CDR3 plus reference TRBV7-4 and TRBJ2-7, the full variable domain is GAGVSQSPRYKVAKRGRDVALRCDSISGHVTLYWYRQTLGQGSEVLTYSQSDAQRDKSGRPSGRFSAERPERSVSTLKIQRTEQGDSAVYLCASSLGGSATYEQYFGPGTRLTVT.

This clonotype is medium-sized (0.01 to 0.1%) in the sample. This chain connects TRBV20-1 to TRBJ1-2; 7 bases fit TRBD1. Germline assignment: CDR1 DFQATT and CDR2 SNEGSKA (reference sequence). The CDR3 runs to 13 residues. Trimming removed 4 bases from V and 8 bases from J; junction bases left unmatched: 10. CDR3 nucleotides: TGCAGTGCTATCCCCACGACAGGGTACGGCTACACCTTC. Its protein is CSAIPTTGYGYTF.

There are many counts of this clonotype. The chain has TRBV29-1 and TRBJ2-6, with D hard to call. There are 12 residues in the CDR3. Germline CDR1 and CDR2: SQVTM and ANQGSEA. With 4 bases removed from V and 4 bases from J, the gap between germline ends came to 5 bases. The chain's CDR3 is CSVAEGANVLTF. CDR3 sequence (DNA): TGCAGCGTTGCTGAGGGGGCCAACGTCCTGACTTTC.

This clonotype has at least ten counts. J is TRBJ1-4 and V is TRBV11-2, with 9 bases identical to TRBD1. From germline, CDR1 is SGHAT and CDR2 FQNNGV. V shed 6 bases and J 1 base; nucleotides not matched to a gene: 3. The CDR3 covers 15 residues. CDR3 amino acids: CASRPGQGTNEKLFF. As DNA, the CDR3 is TGTGCCAGCAGACCGGGACAGGGAACTAATGAAAAACTGTTTTTT.